A selection of T cell receptor beta chains follows, all from one sample in a study of regulatory T cells in long-lasting Graves disease. TCRdb itself ran the multiplex PCR reads through MiXCR, one entry per CDR3 protein. The table records 400,000 to 500,000 distinct CDR3 sequences, roughly 15% of them present only once. These data are also associated with another study on T cells in Graves' hyperthyroidism and ophthalmopathy.

Sequences were derived from peripheral blood mononuclear cells (PBMCs), sampled at new diagnosis, from a patient treated with antithyroid drugs. Every receptor here comes from a woman aged 25-40 years with Graves disease. The CDR3 runs from the conserved cysteine through the conserved F or W. A D gene is named only where the DNA matches it firmly. Rows may omit the clone size; those that give it use once, few, many or a size class.

>TRBJ1-4|TRBV3-1|NA|12|many
CASSPEGRILFF
TGTGCCAGCAGCCCGGAGGGGCGCATACTGTTTTTT
>TRBJ2-5|TRBV2|TRBD1|14|many
CASSEGQEEETQYF
TGTGCCAGCAGTGAGGGACAGGAAGAAGAGACCCAGTACTTC
>TRBJ2-7|TRBV10-3|NA|13|NA
CAIRGGSHYEQYF
TGTGCCATCAGAGGAGGTTCCCACTACGAGCAGTACTTC
>TRBJ2-5|TRBV7-2|NA|13|many
CASSKGVLETQYF
TGTGCCAGCAGCAAGGGGGTCCTGGAGACCCAGTACTTC
>TRBJ2-7|TRBV28|TRBD1|13|many
CASSLWTGYEQYF
TGTGCCAGCAGTCTGTGGACAGGCTACGAGCAGTACTTC
>TRBJ2-7|TRBV3-1|TRBD2|15|many
CASSQHAGTSYEQYF
TGTGCCAGCAGCCAGCATGCCGGGACTAGCTACGAGCAGTACTTC
>TRBJ2-7|TRBV4-1|TRBD2|18|few
CASSQDAGGGLSSYEQYF
TGCGCCAGCAGCCAAGATGCGGGGGGGGGACTCAGCTCTTACGAGCAGTACTTC
>TRBJ2-5|TRBV5-1|TRBD2|15|few
CASSSSAGAQETQYF
TGCGCCAGCAGCTCCTCCGCGGGAGCCCAAGAGACCCAGTACTTC
>TRBJ2-3|TRBV9|TRBD2|17|few
CASSVVSSGSWADTQYF
TGTGCCAGCAGCGTAGTGTCTAGCGGGAGTTGGGCAGATACGCAGTATTTT
>TRBJ1-6|TRBV25-1|NA|16|NA
CASSESFSSYNSPLHF
TGTGCCAGCAGTGAATCGTTCAGCTCCTATAATTCACCCCTCCACTTT
>TRBJ2-1|TRBV4-3|NA|16|NA
CASSQLPGPSQDEQFF
TGCGCCAGCAGCCAATTACCGGGGCCATCCCAGGATGAGCAGTTCTTC
>TRBJ2-3|TRBV19|NA|12|NA
CASKTDTDTQYF
TGTGCCAGTAAGACTGACACAGATACGCAGTATTTT
>TRBJ1-2|TRBV3-1|TRBD1|15|many
CASSHTGQGNYGYTF
TGTGCCAGCAGCCACACGGGACAGGGGAACTATGGCTACACCTTC
>TRBJ2-3|TRBV4-1|TRBD2|16|many
CASSQRLAGATDTQYF
TGCGCCAGCAGCCAACGACTAGCGGGAGCCACAGATACGCAGTATTTT
>TRBJ2-7|TRBV2|NA|13|many
CARGRDPRILQYF
TGTGCCAGAGGCCGGGACCCCCGTATCTTGCAGTACTTC
>TRBJ1-1|TRBV28|NA|12|many
CASMNSNTEAFF
TGTGCCAGCATGAACTCGAACACTGAAGCTTTCTTT
>TRBJ2-5|TRBV4-3|NA|14|NA
CASSQDGGEETQYF
TGCGCCAGCAGCCAAGATGGGGGTGAGGAGACCCAGTACTTC
>TRBJ2-7|TRBV6-1|NA|12|NA
CASWRGSYEQYF
TGTGCCAGCTGGCGAGGATCCTACGAGCAGTACTTC
>TRBJ1-2|TRBV12-3/TRBV12-4|TRBD1|15|many
CASSLEAGGSYGYTF
TGTGCCAGCAGTTTAGAGGCAGGGGGCAGCTATGGCTACACCTTC
>TRBJ2-2|TRBV28|NA|13|many
CASSPTPVGELFF
TGTGCCAGCAGTCCTACGCCCGTCGGGGAGCTGTTTTTT
>TRBJ1-5|TRBV11-3|NA|17|NA
CASSIPRCSGEHQPQHF
TGTGCCAGCAGCATACCGAGGTGTAGCGGGGAACATCAGCCCCAGCATTTT
>TRBJ2-1|TRBV20-1|TRBD2|17|few
CSARDPAGEGGRNEQFF
TGCAGTGCTAGAGATCCAGCGGGAGAAGGCGGCCGCAATGAGCAGTTCTTC
>TRBJ1-1|TRBV15|TRBD1|16|many
CATSSGQGRKNTEAFF
TGTGCCACCAGCAGCGGACAGGGGAGAAAGAACACTGAAGCTTTCTTT
>TRBJ1-6|TRBV27|NA|15|NA
CASSKSVWDNSPLHF
TGTGCCAGCAGTAAATCCGTGTGGGATAATTCACCCCTCCACTTT
>TRBJ2-5|TRBV7-8|NA|15|many
CASTQPAGIGETQYF
TGTGCCAGCACCCAACCCGCGGGGATTGGGGAGACCCAGTACTTC
>TRBJ2-5|TRBV6-1|NA|17|many
CASSHEWAAKYQETQYF
TGTGCCAGCAGTCACGAATGGGCAGCAAAGTACCAAGAGACCCAGTACTTC
>TRBJ2-1|TRBV5-5|NA|15|NA
CASRFDSPDEDEQFF
TGTGCCAGCAGATTTGACAGCCCGGATGAGGATGAGCAGTTCTTC
>TRBJ1-1|TRBV5-1|NA|14|many
CASSAPERNTEAFF
TGCGCCAGCAGCGCCCCAGAAAGGAACACTGAAGCTTTCTTT
>TRBJ1-1|TRBV7-2|NA|11|NA
CASSGGVGAFF
TGTGCCAGCAGCGGGGGGGTTGGGGCTTTCTTT
>TRBJ2-5|TRBV14|NA|13|few
CASSPTGTQPVYF
TGTGCCAGCAGCCCGACCGGGACCCAACCAGTGTACTTC
>TRBJ2-5|TRBV20-1|TRBD2|17|many
CSARPDRGLARLETQYF
TGCAGTGCTAGACCGGACAGAGGACTAGCGAGGCTTGAGACCCAGTACTTC
>TRBJ1-2|TRBV18|NA|16|many
CASSLNSGPFNYGYTF
TGTGCCAGCTCACTGAATTCCGGGCCTTTCAACTATGGCTACACCTTC
>TRBJ2-7|TRBV27|NA|12|NA
CASRPNSYEQYF
TGTGCCAGCAGACCAAACTCCTACGAGCAGTACTTC
>TRBJ2-2|TRBV10-3|TRBD2|16|NA
CAITPGTSGIGGELFF
TGTGCCATCACCCCCGGCACTAGCGGGATAGGCGGGGAGCTGTTTTTT
>TRBJ1-4|TRBV20-1|NA|14|NA
CSAKHGGRAEKLFF
TGCAGTGCTAAGCATGGGGGGCGCGCTGAAAAACTGTTTTTT
>TRBJ2-1|TRBV18|NA|15|many
CASSLVRDRNNEQFF
TGTGCCAGCTCACTTGTCCGGGACCGTAACAATGAGCAGTTCTTC
>TRBJ2-1|TRBV6-4|TRBD2|15|many
CASSEVTSGYNEQFF
TGTGCCAGCAGTGAGGTGACTAGCGGCTACAATGAGCAGTTCTTC
>TRBJ2-1|TRBV20-1|NA|18|few
CSATKPSSPKSSYNEQFF
TGCAGTGCTACAAAGCCGTCTAGCCCAAAGAGCTCCTACAATGAGCAGTTCTTC
>TRBJ1-4|TRBV28|NA|14|many
CASSRWSKDEKLFF
TGTGCCAGCAGCCGGTGGTCCAAAGATGAAAAACTGTTTTTT
>TRBJ2-5|TRBV10-3|NA|12|many
CAISESGETQYF
TGTGCCATCAGTGAGTCGGGAGAGACCCAGTACTTC
>TRBJ2-7|TRBV28|NA|11|many
CASAAFYEQYF
TGTGCCAGCGCGGCCTTCTACGAGCAGTACTTC
>TRBJ2-2|TRBV11-3|NA|14|few
CASSHRGGAGELFF
TGTGCCAGCAGCCACCGGGGTGGGGCCGGGGAGCTGTTTTTT
>TRBJ1-4|TRBV3-1|NA|14|many
CASSYSGFTEKLFF
TGTGCCAGCAGCTATTCGGGGTTTACTGAAAAACTGTTTTTT
>TRBJ2-1|TRBV5-1|TRBD2|16|NA
CASSLDAGGLYNEQFF
TGCGCCAGCAGCTTGGACGCGGGAGGGTTGTACAATGAGCAGTTCTTC
>TRBJ2-1|TRBV7-2|NA|15|NA
CASSLGTGWGNEQFF
TGTGCCAGCAGCCTTGGGACGGGCTGGGGCAATGAGCAGTTCTTC
>TRBJ1-2|TRBV11-2|NA|14|many
CASSRTGRDYGYTF
TGTGCCAGCAGCCGAACGGGGCGCGACTATGGCTACACCTTC
>TRBJ1-1|TRBV15|NA|14|few
CATTLPGARPEAFF
TGTGCCACCACCTTACCCGGGGCTAGGCCTGAAGCTTTCTTT
>TRBJ1-4|TRBV28|NA|14|many
CASRFPGTNEKLFF
TGTGCCAGCAGATTCCCCGGGACTAATGAAAAACTGTTTTTT
>TRBJ2-3|TRBV25-1|NA|13|many
CASSARETDTQYF
TGTGCCAGCAGTGCCCGGGAAACAGATACGCAGTATTTT
>TRBJ2-7|TRBV7-9|NA|15|many
CASSFEKGTAYEQYF
TGTGCCAGCAGCTTCGAAAAAGGGACCGCCTACGAGCAGTACTTC
>TRBJ2-7|TRBV10-3|TRBD1|14|few
CAISGAGGQYEQYF
TGTGCCATCAGTGGGGCAGGGGGCCAATACGAGCAGTACTTC